This T cell receptor (beta chain) appears in the sequencing data of a study of CXCR3-negative and CXCR3-positive naive CD8 T cells. Germline values: CDR1 SGHDT, CDR2 YYEEEE. CDR3 length: 15 amino acids. The study's findings and limits: For CXCR3-positive naive cells, TRB CDR3s were more hydrophobic than those of CXCR3-negative naive cells.

The libraries of TRB cDNA were constructed through 5' RACE using UMI labels. TCRdb reprocessed the 5' RACE reads, keeping one entry per CDR3 protein, no DNA. The specimen's table records about 120,000 distinct CDR3 sequences. Concerning this clonotype itself: Its cognate antigen is unknown.

Every individual CD8+ T cell subset underwent sorting in triplicate at around 300,000 cells apiece. The chain links TRBV5-6 to TRBJ2-7; TCRdb designates TRBD1, a call that cannot be tested without DNA. Sequenced input: naive CXCR3+ CD8+ T cells from blood. Noted subset: CD45RO-CCR7+CD27+CD95- naive CD8+ T cells expressing CXCR3 (TNR3+). The sequence derives from a human donor in good health. Some clones in this sample may be carry-over from other donors' samples. CDR3 amino acids: CASSLQPWPGYEQYF.